This is a list of T cell receptor beta chains from one sample in a study of blood T cell repertoires in COVID-19. Only in-frame clones appear in the TCRdb table, and some are missing; sequencing was by immunoSEQ multiplex PCR. The data contain about 45,000 clones, about nine tenths of them singletons. The sequencing input was peripheral blood. These receptors came from a man aged 65 to 85 with active COVID-19. Each CDR3 is given with its conserved first and last residue.

TRBJ2-7	TRBV3-1/TRBV3-2	CASSQDAGRPEYEQYF
TRBJ2-1	TRBV18	CASSPPAKNEQFF
TRBJ1-2	TRBV7-9	CASSHDSVSNYGYTF
TRBJ1-6	TRBV2	CASSGLGQNNSPLHF
TRBJ2-3	TRBV19	CASSIGWGLLAGSSTDTQYF
TRBJ1-5	TRBV5-1	CASSFTVRESQPQHF
TRBJ2-1	TRBV24-1	CATSGDSGNEQFF
TRBJ1-4	TRBV6-6	CASSQRQSTNEKLFF
TRBJ2-7	TRBV18	CASSPEGGSSYEQYF
TRBJ2-7	TRBV6-2/TRBV6-3	CANSDGTSGKYEQYF
TRBJ1-2	TRBV4-1	CASSPTGGLNYGYTF
TRBJ1-2	TRBV11-2	CATKPGQAYGYTF
TRBJ2-3	TRBV7-9	CASSLVIAGLTDTQYF
TRBJ2-3	TRBV5-1	CASSRQGTDTQYF
TRBJ2-2	TRBV6-2/TRBV6-3	CASSWSLPTGELFF
TRBJ1-5	TRBV7-9	CASSSNRETQHF
TRBJ2-1	TRBV7-2	CASTTPGGGNEQFF
TRBJ2-3	TRBV4-1	CASSPTVAIGGDTQYF
TRBJ2-3	TRBV4-2	CASSPSGRLDTQYF
TRBJ2-1	TRBV6-5	CASRRQGSAYNEQFF
TRBJ2-7	TRBV6-5	CASSPGGGPYEQYF
TRBJ2-2	TRBV18	CASSPQGTGELFF
TRBJ1-2	TRBV6-5	CASSDRGGYGYTF
TRBJ1-2	TRBV11-2	CASSFRSLYGYTF
TRBJ2-7	TRBV29-1	CSARQSVSQQYF
TRBJ2-7	TRBV25-1	CASSESIREGQYF
TRBJ2-5	TRBV24-1	CATSDLDRIETQYF
TRBJ2-5	TRBV5-1	CASSRLGQDSETQYF
TRBJ2-7	TRBV7-9	CASAPSWGREYEQYF
TRBJ1-2	TRBV29-1	CSVFSGQGFGYTF
TRBJ2-7	TRBV28	CAISLAGPNEQYF
TRBJ1-6	TRBV28	CASKQGHNSPLHF
TRBJ2-6	TRBV2	CASRGPGGKSSGANVLTF
TRBJ1-1	TRBV5-1	CASRKTGQALNTEAFF
TRBJ2-2	TRBV5-5	CASSPGQGPGGGGELFF
TRBJ2-1	TRBV3-1/TRBV3-2	CASSQEVPGSAYNEQFF
TRBJ1-6	TRBV6-5	CASSYSIVIRGSPLHF
TRBJ2-1	TRBV14	CASSRYLGLVTYNEQFF
TRBJ2-2	TRBV9	CASSVVTRGGELFF
TRBJ2-7	TRBV7-2	CASSSRQGVVEQYF
TRBJ2-7	TRBV28	CASNSGRIGFRSSYEQYF
TRBJ2-5	TRBV19	CASSIDLASGGQETQYF
TRBJ1-5	TRBV6-5	CASSLDSGNQPQHF
TRBJ2-3	TRBV5-6	CASSLRVGSGMADTQYF
TRBJ2-3	TRBV9	CASSVATDTQYF
TRBJ2-3	TRBV7-2	CASSLALAMLDTQYF
TRBJ2-3	TRBV29-1	CSVGPAGLSTDTQYF
TRBJ1-5	TRBV30	CAWSRGTGRNQPQHF
TRBJ2-1	TRBV7-8	CASSLTGGYNEQFF
TRBJ1-2	TRBV29-1	CSTRSGSGGYTF
TRBJ1-6	TRBV11-1	CASSFRVQGSPLHF
TRBJ2-7	TRBV7-9	CASSLARGDWVTYEQYF
TRBJ1-3	TRBV9	CASSVTGTGGGNTIYF
TRBJ1-5	TRBV6-5	CASSRDRNQPQHF
TRBJ2-7	TRBV20-1	CSATRGYEQYF
TRBJ2-1	TRBV7-8	CASSPLAGGLGYNEQFF
TRBJ1-2	TRBV12-3/TRBV12-4	CASSLGQGFGYTF
TRBJ2-2	TRBV4-3	CASSQVSLAGGWTGELFF
TRBJ2-7	TRBV6-5	CASRRDRGNEQYF
TRBJ1-2	TRBV6-2/TRBV6-3	CASSYSERNGYTF